Sequencing of this T cell receptor beta chain was carried out in a study of Ad26.COV2.S vaccination and SARS-CoV-2 variants. Study-level results: Marked by substantial breadth, spike-specific CD8+ and CD4+ T cell responses were reportedly seen after vaccination. From the TCR breadth and depth analyses, total T cell responses may have been underestimated.

With regard to this clone: Its antigen is currently unknown.

Treatment meaning: some 19 received Ad26.COV2.S at low or high dose, single or two shots; about five received placebo; per-sample allocation not given. Material that was analyzed had been drawn on day 63 after the first vaccine or placebo injection. Boston hosted the donor, who was an adult aged 18-55 years. Trimming cost V 4 bases and J 1 base; bases outside gene matches: 15. This CDR3 has 21 amino acids. In germline, CDR1 is MNHEY, CDR2 SVGEGT. Generated by immunoSEQ multiplex PCR, the TCRdb table keeps only in-frame clones and is missing some. Of about 400,000 clones listed, about 88% are singletons.

This material consisted of peripheral blood, taken in a trial of Ad26.COV2.S vaccine versus placebo. The source of this sequence is a person between 18 and 65 years old who received the Ad26.COV2.S COVID-19 vaccine or a placebo. The rearrangement joins TRBV6-2 or TRBV6-3 to TRBJ2-6, with 11 bases lining up with TRBD2. CDR3 bases: TGTGCCAGCAGTTGGGAGGTCGGGACTAGCGGAACGATATCTGGGGCCAACGTCCTGACTTTC. The encoded protein is CASSWEVGTSGTISGANVLTF.